This T cell receptor beta chain was recorded in a study of T cell repertoires in cytomegalovirus infection. At the level of the study: The study used recently identified HLA-C-restricted and well-studied HLA-B-restricted CMV epitopes. Evidence of both CMV infection and a matching HLA type came from public TCR beta signatures. Study conclusions and caveats: Cumulative frequency (of public TCR beta family members) identified carriers of CMV plus the relevant HLA. HLA-C-restricted, CMV-specific TCR beta clonotypes were dominant ex vivo.

In regard to this clonotype: Its specificity is unknown.

One entry per CDR3 protein results from TCRdb running MiXCR on the reads. In the table there are a few hundred thousand distinct CDR3 sequences, roughly 42% of which are singletons. This specimen was cultured PBMCs, taken from culture after CMV antigen stimulation. This TCR came from a human donor in good health (CMV status not recorded). Some clones in this sample may be carry-over from other donors' samples.

The CDR3 loop reads CASKNRGREQAGYTF. The CDR3 nucleotides read TGTGCCAGTAAGAACAGGGGGCGCGAGCAAGCTGGCTACACCTTC. V is TRBV19 and J is TRBJ1-2; 9 nucleotides agree with TRBD1. CDR3 size: 15 residues. V lost 7 bases and J lost 7; bases outside the gene matches: 13. Germline lookup yields CDR1 LNHDA and CDR2 SQIVND (reference sequence).